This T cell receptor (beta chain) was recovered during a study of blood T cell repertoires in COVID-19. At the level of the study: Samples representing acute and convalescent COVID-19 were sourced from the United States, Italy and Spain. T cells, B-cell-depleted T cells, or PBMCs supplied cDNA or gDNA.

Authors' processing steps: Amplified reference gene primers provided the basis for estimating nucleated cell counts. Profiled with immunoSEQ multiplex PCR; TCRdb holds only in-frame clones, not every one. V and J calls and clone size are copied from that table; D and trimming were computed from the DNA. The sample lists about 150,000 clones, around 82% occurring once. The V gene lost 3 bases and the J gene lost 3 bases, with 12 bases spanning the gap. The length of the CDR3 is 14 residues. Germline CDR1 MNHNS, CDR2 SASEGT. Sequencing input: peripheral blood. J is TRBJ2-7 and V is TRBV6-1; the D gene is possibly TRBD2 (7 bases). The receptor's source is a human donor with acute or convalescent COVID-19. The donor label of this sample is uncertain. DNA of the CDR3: TGTGCCAGCAGTGAGCGGGGGCTGCGCTACGAGCAGTACTTC. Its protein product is CASSERGLRYEQYF.